This T cell receptor beta chain stems from a study of blood T cell repertoires in COVID-19. At the level of the study: Whether acute or convalescent, the COVID-19 samples came from the United States, Italy and Spain. Sources were T cells, B-cell-depleted T cells, or PBMCs; the material itself was cDNA or gDNA.

Per the original methods: It was from reference gene primer amplification that nucleated cell counts were estimated. TCRdb keeps only in-frame clones here, not all; method: immunoSEQ multiplex PCR. The DNA was the basis for D and trimming; V, J and clone size are from that table. The sample carries under 250,000 clones, under 90% recorded once. This clone was observed a handful of times. CDR3 size: 12 residues. Germline-derived CDR1 and CDR2 are SQVTM and ANQGSEA. Trimming cost V 7 bases and J 8 bases; bases outside gene matches: 7. V gene TRBV29-1 combines with J gene TRBJ1-2; the match to TRBD1 covers 10 bases. Material: peripheral blood. The receptor was isolated from a woman in her forties with active or convalescent COVID-19. The CDR3 sequence is CSAGDRGRGYTF. The CDR3 DNA reads as TGCAGCGCCGGTGACAGGGGGCGAGGCTACACCTTC.